This TCR beta chain is drawn from a study of blood T cell repertoires in COVID-19. Study in general: The analysed material was cDNA or gDNA that came from T cells, B-cell-depleted T cells, or PBMCs.

Sequencing used immunoSEQ multiplex PCR; TCRdb keeps in-frame clones, though not all of them. The repertoire holds about 150,000 clones, about 80% seen once, with around 7.7% in the top ten. Living in 24 US areas, the participants were between roughly 18 and 90 years of age. In Cohort 3, a recovered donor had either two negative PCRs, clearance, or symptom resolution. J lost 4 bases, V lost 0 bases, and 9 bases had no gene match. Germline V gives CDR1 SGHRS, CDR2 YFSETQ. This CDR3 region has 18 residues. The chain has TRBV5-1 and TRBJ1-6; 8 bases map to TRBD1. The clonotype originates from a man aged 50-59 years who had recovered from COVID-19. The sample consisted of PBMCs or T cells enriched from blood (not recorded which). The CDR3 is CASSLVRGQGLYNSPLHF. As DNA, the CDR3 is TGCGCCAGCAGCTTGGTACGAGGACAGGGTTTGTATAATTCACCCCTCCACTTT.